The rows below give T cell receptor beta chains drawn from one sample of a study of T-cell reconstitution after alpha-beta-depleted transplantation in children. TCRdb fed the PCR reads into MiXCR, producing one record per CDR3 protein. The repertoire holds 450,000 to 550,000 distinct CDR3 sequences, with roughly 11% as singletons. Material: PBMCs, mostly from graft donor cells, obtained 180 days after TCRalphabeta/CD19-depleted stem cell transplant. The receptor set was obtained from a female patient aged 2 to 10 who had a stem cell transplant for aplastic anemia, so the T cells may come from the graft donor. The CDR3 runs from the conserved cysteine through the conserved F or W. Fields, in order: clone size, CDR3 length, D gene, V gene, J gene, CDR3 DNA, CDR3 protein. The D gene is left open where the match is weak. A clone size is listed for some rows: how often the clone was seen (once, few, many), or a class if it is expanded.

few	14	NA	TRBV28	TRBJ1-1	TGTGCCAGCAGTTTTGAGGGGCCGGGGACTGAAGCTTTCTTT	CASSFEGPGTEAFF
NA	13	TRBD1	TRBV12-3/TRBV12-4	TRBJ1-5	TGTGCCAGCAGCGGGACAGGAGGTGGGCCCCAGCATTTT	CASSGTGGGPQHF
few	13	NA	TRBV6-2/TRBV6-3	TRBJ1-5	TGTGCCAGCAGTTACAACCGATATCAGCCCCAGCATTTT	CASSYNRYQPQHF
NA	20	TRBD2	TRBV20-1	TRBJ2-5	TGCAGTGCTAGAGATCCAGGCCGGTGGACTAGAGAAGCCCCTATGAAGACCCAGTACTTC	CSARDPGRWTREAPMKTQYF
NA	14	NA	TRBV5-1	TRBJ1-2	TGCGCCAGCAGCTTGGTCGCCATGGACTATGGCTACACCTTC	CASSLVAMDYGYTF
NA	12	NA	TRBV10-3	TRBJ2-5	TGTGCCATAAGGGGAGGGGGAGAGACCCAGTACTTC	CAIRGGGETQYF
few	17	TRBD2	TRBV10-3	TRBJ2-4	TGTGCCATCCGCGAGCGGGAGGGCCCTTTAGCCAAAAACATTCAGTACTTC	CAIREREGPLAKNIQYF
few	15	NA	TRBV28	TRBJ2-7	TGTGCCAGCAGTCCACACGACAGCTCCCCCTACGAGCAGTACTTC	CASSPHDSSPYEQYF
few	18	TRBD2	TRBV12-3/TRBV12-4	TRBJ2-2	TGTGCCAGCCAAAAACCGGGACTAGCGGGAGCCAACACCGGGGAGCTGTTTTTT	CASQKPGLAGANTGELFF
NA	16	NA	TRBV15	TRBJ2-3	TGTGCCACCAGCAGAGATTCGGGACGGATCACAGATACGCAGTATTTT	CATSRDSGRITDTQYF
many	11	NA	TRBV5-1	TRBJ2-1	TGCGCCAGCACTAGGAACAATGAGCAGTTCTTC	CASTRNNEQFF
NA	14	NA	TRBV5-1	TRBJ1-1	TGCGCCAGCAGCCCTAAGTCTCCTACGGCCGAAGCTTTCTTT	CASSPKSPTAEAFF
NA	14	TRBD1	TRBV30	TRBJ2-7	TGTGCCTGGAGTGCCAGGGACAGGGTAAACGAGCAGTACTTC	CAWSARDRVNEQYF
few	16	NA	TRBV9	TRBJ2-3	TGTGCCAGCAGCGAAATTGAAGGGTTGGGGCCAGATACGCAGTATTTT	CASSEIEGLGPDTQYF
NA	15	NA	TRBV4-1	TRBJ2-7	TGCGCCAGCAGCCAAGACCAGCGGACTACCTACGAGCAGTACTTC	CASSQDQRTTYEQYF
many	14	NA	TRBV20-1	TRBJ1-1	TGCAGTGCTGTTTTAGGGGGAAGTAACACTGAAGCTTTCTTT	CSAVLGGSNTEAFF
NA	18	TRBD1	TRBV6-5	TRBJ1-4	TGTGCCAGCAGTTCGGACAGGGGGCTGGGGAATCGTAATGAAAAACTGTTTTTT	CASSSDRGLGNRNEKLFF
few	15	NA	TRBV12-3/TRBV12-4	TRBJ1-1	TGTGCCAGCAGCCCTCGGGGGCCTAGGGGCACTGAAGCTTTCTTT	CASSPRGPRGTEAFF
few	18	TRBD1	TRBV20-1	TRBJ2-3	TGCAGTGCGATTGTGACAGGGCCCAACTTACCTCGCACAGATACGCAGTATTTT	CSAIVTGPNLPRTDTQYF
many	17	TRBD1	TRBV20-1	TRBJ1-5	TGCAGTGCTAGGTTGGACAGGAACAACTTTAGCAATCAGCCCCAGCATTTT	CSARLDRNNFSNQPQHF
NA	16	TRBD2	TRBV4-2	TRBJ2-5	TGTGCCAGCAGCCCCCGGGTTAGCGGGTACCAAGAGACCCAGTACTTC	CASSPRVSGYQETQYF
many	14	NA	TRBV5-1	TRBJ2-2	TGCGCCAGCAGCCCCGGACACAGCAGCGGGGAGCTGTTTTTT	CASSPGHSSGELFF
few	16	TRBD2	TRBV5-5	TRBJ2-2	TGTGCCAGCAGCTTAGGGACTAGCGGACCTCCCGGGGAGCTGTTTTTT	CASSLGTSGPPGELFF
few	14	TRBD2	TRBV20-1	TRBJ2-3	TGCAGTGCGCAGGGACTAGCGGGCCGCGGTACGCAGTATTTT	CSAQGLAGRGTQYF
NA	15	NA	TRBV5-1	TRBJ2-2	TGCGCCAGCAGCTTGGCCACAGCGAACACCGGGGAGCTGTTTTTT	CASSLATANTGELFF
NA	14	NA	TRBV5-6	TRBJ2-7	TGTGCCAGCAGCTTGTTACGCTCCTCCTACGAGCAGTACTTC	CASSLLRSSYEQYF
NA	12	NA	TRBV20-1	TRBJ2-7	TGCAGTGCTACCCAGGATCCCTACGAGCAGTACTTC	CSATQDPYEQYF
few	14	NA	TRBV25-1	TRBJ2-5	TGTGCCAGCACCCTTGGGCAGGCCCAAGAGACCCAGTACTTC	CASTLGQAQETQYF
few	17	NA	TRBV4-3	TRBJ2-2	TGCGCCAGCAGCCAAGAAACAGTAGGACAGATTACCGGGGAGCTGTTTTTT	CASSQETVGQITGELFF
NA	16	TRBD2	TRBV5-5	TRBJ2-3	TGTGCCAGCAGCCTGTCTAGCGGGCAGGGCACAGATACGCAGTATTTT	CASSLSSGQGTDTQYF
few	18	TRBD2	TRBV28	TRBJ2-3	TGTGCCAGCACCGAAGCGGGAAAGGGGCTTTTTAGCACAGATACGCAGTATTTT	CASTEAGKGLFSTDTQYF
many	13	NA	TRBV6-1	TRBJ1-5	TGTGCCAGCAGTGAACAGGCCTATCAGCCCCAGCATTTT	CASSEQAYQPQHF
many	16	NA	TRBV20-1	TRBJ2-1	TGCAGTGCCCCCGACTTACTAGCAGGAGTAAATGGTGAGCAGTTCTTC	CSAPDLLAGVNGEQFF
NA	15	NA	TRBV18	TRBJ2-7	TGTGCCAGCTCACCGTTTCATCAACCAGCCTACGAGCAGTACTTC	CASSPFHQPAYEQYF
many	17	TRBD1	TRBV28	TRBJ1-2	TGTGCCAGCAGCCCAAATGCCCACAGGGGGAAGTGGTATGGCTACACCTTC	CASSPNAHRGKWYGYTF
NA	12	NA	TRBV28	TRBJ2-7	TGTGCCAGCCTTCCCGCGGACCACGAGCAGTACTTC	CASLPADHEQYF
NA	14	NA	TRBV7-6	TRBJ2-3	TGTGCCAGCAGCTGGGACTTCTACACAGATACGCAGTATTTT	CASSWDFYTDTQYF
few	17	TRBD1	TRBV6-2/TRBV6-3	TRBJ1-1	TGTGCCAGCAACAGGGACAGCTCAGCCAATGAAGGAACTGAAGCTTTCTTT	CASNRDSSANEGTEAFF
few	15	NA	TRBV12-3/TRBV12-4	TRBJ2-3	TGTGCCAGCAGTTGCGGCAGGCCTAGCACAGATACGCAGTATTTT	CASSCGRPSTDTQYF
many	13	NA	TRBV7-2	TRBJ1-1	TGTGCCAGCAGCTTAGGAGGGGACCCTGAAGCTTTCTTT	CASSLGGDPEAFF
NA	14	NA	TRBV20-1	TRBJ1-5	TGCAGTGCTAGTGAAGGGTATAGCAATCAGCCCCAGCATTTT	CSASEGYSNQPQHF
few	14	NA	TRBV20-1	TRBJ2-5	TGCAGTGCTTCCCGGGGAGGGGGTCAAGAGACCCAGTACTTC	CSASRGGGQETQYF
few	14	NA	TRBV6-2/TRBV6-3	TRBJ2-3	TGTGCCAGCAGTTACGAGGTTAGAACAGATACGCAGTATTTT	CASSYEVRTDTQYF